These 29 T cell receptor beta chains share one sample of origin, sequenced in a study of T cells in women clearing cervical HPV infection. Data came from immunoSEQ multiplex PCR; TCRdb stores just in-frame clones and leaves some out. The sample totals around 41,000 clones. Specimen: blood buffy coat. Source of these receptors: a woman aged 18 to 69 with a cervical HPV16 infection that either progressed to CIN3+ or cleared (not recorded which).

Notes on this clone: Read coverage stops 3 residues before the CDR3 terminus; the germline J gene supplies the remainder. The chain links TRBV2 to TRBJ1-1; tentatively, D is TRBD1 (5 bases). V was cut by 2 bases and J by 0 bases, with 10 bases left in between. The CDR3 totals 15 residues. Germline values: CDR1 SNHLY, CDR2 FYNNEI. The CDR3 protein is CASSERQTLNTEAFF. The DNA read from the CDR3 is TGTGCCAGCAGTGAAAGACAGACACTGAACACTGAA.

As to this clone: The read ends 3 residues early relative to the CDR3; the germline J gene fills the gap. J is TRBJ1-1 and V is TRBV10-2; D remains unclear. Trimming pared 2 bases from V and 5 bases from J, leaving 6 bases between. CDR1 is WSHSY, CDR2 SAAADI, per germline. The CDR3 covers 12 residues. The part of the CDR3 DNA that was read is TGCGCCAGCAGTGAGGTTCAGACTGAA. It encodes CASSEVQTE. In full, the CDR3 is CASSEVQTEAFF.

Note on this clone: The read ends 3 residues before the CDR3 terminus; that terminus is restored from the germline J gene. This chain uses TRBV7-9 with TRBJ1-2; the D is unclear. Germline V gives CDR1 SEHNR, CDR2 FQNEAQ (reference sequence). V was clipped by 2 bases and J by 6 bases, with 13 bases between them. The CDR3 runs 14 residues. The covered CDR3 bases are TGTGCCAGCAGCTTAAAGGGTCGGACTAATGGC. Its translation: CASSLKGRTNG. The whole CDR3 protein reads CASSLKGRTNGYTF. The variable domain in full, completed from reference TRBV7-9 and TRBJ1-2, reads DTGVSQNPRHKITKRGQNVTFRCDPISEHNRLYWYRQTLGQGPEFLTYFQNEAQLEKSRLLSDRFSAERPKGSFSTLEIQRTEQGDSAMYLCASSLKGRTNGYTFGSGTRLTVV.

With regard to this clone: The read falls 3 residues short of the CDR3 end, and the missing part is taken from the germline J gene. The V call is TRBV9, the J call TRBJ2-5; D perhaps matches TRBD1 (5 bases). V dropped 0 bases and J dropped 2 bases, with 8 bases sitting between them. CDR1 and CDR2 (germline): SGDLS, YYNGEE. This CDR3 region has 14 residues. The covered CDR3 bases are TGTGCCAGCAGCGTAGCAGACAGACAAGAGACC. Translated: CASSVADRQET. The full CDR3 is CASSVADRQETQYF.

A word on this clone: Coverage ceases 3 residues before the CDR3 finishes, and the germline J gene fills in the end. The chain has TRBV7-3 and TRBJ2-2; D perhaps matches TRBD2 (6 bases). This CDR3 is 13 amino acids long. Looked up from germline, CDR1 is SGHTA and CDR2 is FQGTGA. The V gene lost 5 bases and the J gene lost 8 bases, with 12 bases spanning the gap. The CDR3 spells CASSPGLAGELFF. The covered CDR3 bases are TGTGCCAGCAGCCCGGGACTCGCTGGGGAG.

In regard to this clone: Coverage ceases 3 residues before the CDR3 finishes, and the germline J gene fills in the end. This sequence joins TRBV19 and TRBJ1-1; 7 positions match TRBD1. The CDR3 contains 16 residues. Per the germline V gene, CDR1 is LNHDA and CDR2 is SQIVND (reference sequence). V gave up 6 bases and J gave up 0 bases; unmatched junction bases: 10. The sequenced CDR3 bases are TGTGCCAGTAGCAAAAGGACAGGTTCACTGAACACTGAA. Its translation is CASSKRTGSLNTE. In full, the CDR3 is CASSKRTGSLNTEAFF.

Note on this clone: The CDR3 goes on 3 residues after the read ends, and that part is filled in from the germline J gene. The rearrangement links TRBV5-1 to TRBJ2-3, with no clear D. Per the germline V gene, CDR1 is SGHRS and CDR2 is YFSETQ. V lost 1 base and J lost 6, with 15 bases in between. CDR3 length equals 15 residues. The sequenced CDR3 bases are TGCGCCAGCAGCTTGATTAGCCCTCGATCGGATACG. It specifies CASSLISPRSDT. The full CDR3 sequence reads CASSLISPRSDTQYF.

Points on this clone: The CDR3 end is not reached by the read, which stops 3 residues before it; the germline J gene fills it in. J is TRBJ1-5 and V is TRBV19; TRBD1 agrees at 12 bases. Germline values: CDR1 LNHDA, CDR2 SQIVND (reference sequence). The CDR3 covers 16 residues. V gave up 3 bases and J gave up 4 bases; unmatched junction bases: 4. The sequenced part of the CDR3 DNA is TGTGCCAGTAGTATCAGGGACAGGGGGCTAAATCAGCCC. Protein: CASSIRDRGLNQP. The CDR3 reads in full as CASSIRDRGLNQPQHF.

As concerns this clone: The read ends 3 residues shy of where the CDR3 ends; the end is completed using the germline J gene. V gene TRBV19 combines with J gene TRBJ1-1; 8 positions agree with TRBD1. CDR1 and CDR2 (germline): LNHDA, SQIVND (reference sequence). The CDR3 runs 14 residues. The V and J ends lost 8 bases and 4 bases, in that order; junction bases with no gene match: 9. The CDR3 is CASSPTGAATEAFF. The CDR3 DNA, read in part, is TGTGCCAGTTCTCCGACAGGGGCGGCCACTGAA.

The DNA read from the CDR3 is TGTGCCAGCAGCCCGACAGGGGGGGGCAATGAG. It yields the protein CASSPTGGGNE. The whole CDR3 is CASSPTGGGNEQFF. The chain links TRBV14 to TRBJ2-1, with 9 bases that match TRBD1. The read falls 3 residues short of the CDR3 end, and the missing part is taken from the germline J gene. V dropped 4 bases and J dropped 6; count of bases not matched to a gene: 4. The germline V gene encodes CDR1 SGHDN and CDR2 FVKESK. The CDR3 totals 14 residues.

In the case of this clone: The missing CDR3 end, 3 residues past where the read stops, is filled in from the germline J gene. V gene TRBV19 combines with J gene TRBJ1-2, with 8 bases aligning to TRBD1. CDR1 LNHDA and CDR2 SQIVND come from the germline V gene (reference sequence). The length of the CDR3 is 16 residues. The CDR3 sequence: CASSDSGGVTFRGYTF. CDR3 bases read: TGTGCCAGTAGTGATTCAGGGGGCGTCACCTTCAGAGGC.

Notes on this clone: The read comes to an end 3 residues before the CDR3 does, leaving the germline J gene to fill in the end. The same CDR3 is also encoded by other DNA sequences in this sample. The chain employs TRBV5-1 and TRBJ1-3; no reliable D call. Germline-derived CDR1 and CDR2 are SGHRS and YFSETQ. CDR3 size: 14 residues. The V end was cut by 0 bases, the J end by 3 bases, with 7 bases between. Incomplete CDR3 DNA: TGCGCCAGCAGCTTGGCAGGAGTTGGAAACACC. Its translation: CASSLAGVGNT. The CDR3 reads in full as CASSLAGVGNTIYF.

With respect to this clone: The CDR3 is cut off 3 residues early in the read; its end comes from the germline J gene. V is TRBV2 and J is TRBJ1-1; tentatively, D is TRBD1 (6 bases). Germline assignment: CDR1 SNHLY and CDR2 FYNNEI. The CDR3 has 17 residues. V was shortened by 6 bases and J by 1 base, with 21 bases between the two germline ends. The CDR3 protein is CASRVSAQGMKNTEAFF. Partial CDR3 DNA: TGTGCCAGCAGGGTTAGCGCACAGGGTATGAAGAACACTGAA.

As to this clone: The read ends 3 residues before the CDR3 terminus; that terminus is restored from the germline J gene. V gene TRBV18 combines with J gene TRBJ2-7, with D perhaps matching TRBD2 (6 bases). Germline loops: CDR1 KGHSH, CDR2 LQKENI. V dropped 6 bases and J dropped 6 bases, with 24 bases sitting between them. The CDR3 sequence is 16 residues long. The CDR3 loop is CASSPRDLILQGEQYF. Partial CDR3 DNA: TGTGCCAGCTCGCCCCGGGACTTAATCCTCCAGGGCGAG.

Notes on this clone: The CDR3 goes on 3 residues after the read ends, and that part is filled in from the germline J gene. The chain is built from TRBV5-1 and TRBJ2-5; D might be TRBD1 (6 bases). Germline CDR1 and CDR2: SGHRS and YFSETQ. The CDR3 runs to 18 residues. V lost 0 bases, J lost 5 bases, and 23 bases lay in between. The sequenced part of the CDR3 DNA is TGCGCCAGCAGCTTGGGCGAGGGGATACTGCAAAGGGGGGAGACC. This gives the protein CASSLGEGILQRGET. The entire CDR3 is CASSLGEGILQRGETQYF.

Worth noting for this clone: The CDR3 extends 3 residues past the end of the read, so its final part is completed from the germline J gene. The chain employs TRBV2 and TRBJ2-7, with 8 nucleotides matching TRBD1. The CDR3 has 12 amino acids. Germline V CDR1 and CDR2: SNHLY, FYNNEI. The V segment lost 5 bases and the J segment 5 bases; nucleotides outside the gene matches: 2. CDR3 amino acids: CASSRTGNEQYF. CDR3 DNA (partial): TGTGCCAGCAGTCGGACAGGGAACGAG.

Comment on this clone: The read finishes 3 residues shy of the CDR3 end, and the germline J gene is used to complete it. The chain recombines TRBV23-1 with TRBJ1-2; the D gene is possibly TRBD1 (6 bases). TRBV23-1 counts as an open reading frame of uncertain function. The CDR3 is made up of 13 amino acids. The covered CDR3 bases are TGCGCCAGCAGTCCCAGACAGGCCGGGGGC. Protein product: CASSPRQAGG. The entire CDR3 is CASSPRQAGGYTF.

Concerning this clone: The read stops 3 residues short of the end of the CDR3; the missing end is completed from the germline J gene. The rearrangement joins TRBV18 to TRBJ2-3; 11 nucleotides match TRBD2. Trimming at V came to 0 bases and at J to 5 bases, leaving 4 bases not matched to a gene. The CDR3 runs 16 residues. CDR1 and CDR2 from the germline V gene are KGHSH and LQKENI. The covered CDR3 bases are TGTGCCAGCTCACCACCTGGACTAGCGGGCGGAGATACG. Translation: CASSPPGLAGGDT. The CDR3 in full is CASSPPGLAGGDTQYF.

This clone is classed as medium-sized by frequency. The read terminates 3 residues ahead of where the CDR3 ends, so the germline J gene completes it. The V call is TRBV7-6, the J call TRBJ2-5; D gene ambiguous. The CDR3 consists of 13 residues. Trimming took off 5 bases at V and 0 bases at J, with 7 bases between the two ends. CDR1 and CDR2 (germline): SGHVS, FNYEAQ. CDR3 region: CASSEAYQETQYF. CDR3 DNA (partial): TGTGCCAGCAGCGAAGCCTACCAAGAGACC.

Concerning this clone itself: The read is 3 residues too short to cover the CDR3 end, so that end is filled in from the germline J gene. This chain joins TRBV5-3 and TRBJ2-1; the D is unclear. TRBV5-3 is known as an ORF, though its function is uncertain. CDR3 length equals 15 residues. Trimming removed 7 bases from V and 8 bases from J, with 22 bases in between. The CDR3 reads CARPFDSSSNDEQFF. CDR3 DNA, as far as it was read: TGTGCCAGACCTTTTGACTCCTCAAGTAACGATGAG.

The CDR3 here is CASSILGTQGVYGYTF. The CDR3 DNA, read in part, is TGTGCCAGTAGTATATTGGGGACACAGGGCGTCTATGGC. This sequence joins TRBV19 and TRBJ1-2; tentative D call: TRBD1 (6 bases). The CDR3 end falls 3 residues outside the read, so it is completed with the germline J gene. Germline V gives CDR1 LNHDA, CDR2 SQIVND (reference sequence). This CDR3 has 16 residues. The V and J ends lost 2 bases and 4 bases respectively, with 17 bases between them. Looking up the rest from reference TRBV19 and TRBJ1-2 gives the full variable domain: DGGITQSPKYLFRKEGQNVTLSCEQNLNHDAMYWYRQDPGQGLRLIYYSQIVNDFQKGDIAEGYSVSREKKESFPLTVTSAQKNPTAFYLCASSILGTQGVYGYTFGSGTRLTVV.

A remark on this clone: Read coverage stops 3 residues before the CDR3 terminus; the germline J gene supplies the remainder. The gene calls are TRBV2 and TRBJ1-4, with D unresolved. The V gene lost 10 bases and the J gene lost 0 bases, with 15 bases spanning the gap. Germline lookup yields CDR1 SNHLY and CDR2 FYNNEI. CDR3 length: 15 residues. CDR3 DNA, as far as it was read: TGTGCCACCGGGTGCGACTTTGCAACTAATGAAAAA. It translates to CATGCDFATNEK. The complete CDR3 reads CATGCDFATNEKLFF. Combining the CDR3 with reference TRBV2 and TRBJ1-4 gives the whole variable domain EPEVTQTPSHQVTQMGQEVILRCVPISNHLYFYWYRQILGQKVEFLVSFYNNEISEKSEIFDDQFSVERPDGSNFTLKIRSTKLEDSAMYFCATGCDFATNEKLFFGSGTQLSVL.

In the case of this clone: The missing CDR3 end, 3 residues past where the read stops, is filled in from the germline J gene. The rearrangement uses TRBV29-1 and TRBJ1-1; tentative D call: TRBD1 (5 bases). V was cut by 3 bases and J by 1 base, with 6 bases left in between. The CDR3 sequence is 12 residues long. The germline gives CDR1 SQVTM, CDR2 ANQGSEA. CDR3 loop: CSVDGANTEAFF. The sequenced part of the CDR3 DNA is TGCAGCGTTGATGGGGCGAACACTGAA.

As regards this clone: Coverage ceases 3 residues before the CDR3 finishes, and the germline J gene fills in the end. This chain links TRBV20-1 with TRBJ2-7, with TRBD1 identical over 10 bases. The CDR3 extends over 13 amino acids. V lost 5 bases to trimming and J lost 5 bases; unmatched junction nucleotides: 6. CDR1 and CDR2 (germline): DFQATT, SNEGSKA (reference sequence). Here the CDR3 reads CSAQGQGRNEQYF. The covered CDR3 bases are TGCAGTGCTCAGGGACAGGGGAGAAACGAG.

A remark on this clone: The read comes to an end 3 residues before the CDR3 does, leaving the germline J gene to fill in the end. This chain uses TRBV7-9 with TRBJ2-7, with a weak D call TRBD1 (6 bases). CDR3 size: 15 residues. Between the trimmed V and J ends, which lost 5 bases and 0 bases, there was a span of 14 bases. Germline lookup yields CDR1 SEHNR and CDR2 FQNEAQ (reference sequence). CDR3 region: CASSARTASSYEQYF. The CDR3 DNA, read in part, is TGTGCCAGCAGCGCCCGGACAGCCAGCTCCTACGAG.

In regard to this clone: The read ends 3 residues early relative to the CDR3; the germline J gene fills the gap. The rearrangement joins TRBV6-1 to TRBJ1-6, with TRBD1 matching over 8 bases. This CDR3 is 16 amino acids long. Looked up from germline, CDR1 is MNHNS and CDR2 is SASEGT. The junction had 4 bases not matched to a gene; V was cut back by 4 bases and J by 2 bases. The CDR3 region is CASSGRQGTYNSPLHF. CDR3 bases read: TGTGCCAGCAGTGGCCGACAGGGGACCTATAATTCACCC.

Points on this clone: The observed sequence ends 3 residues before the CDR3 terminus, with the missing tail filled in from the germline J gene. J is TRBJ2-7 and V is TRBV6-1; D uncertain. Germline V gene data show CDR1 as MNHNS and CDR2 as SASEGT. The CDR3 runs 15 residues. Between the trimmed V and J ends, which lost 2 bases and 3 bases, there was a span of 14 bases. The CDR3 bases that were read are TGTGCCAGCAGTGAACAGATCCCACCATACTACGAG. It specifies CASSEQIPPYYE. The full CDR3 is CASSEQIPPYYEQYF.

A word on this clone: The read ends 3 residues before the CDR3 terminus; that terminus is restored from the germline J gene. This sequence joins TRBV7-6 and TRBJ1-1, with D tentatively TRBD1 (5 bases). The V gene's germline CDR1 is SGHVS and CDR2 FNYEAQ. The CDR3 loop spans 15 amino acids. V lost 3 bases and J lost 4, with 15 bases in between. The CDR3 DNA, read in part, is TGTGCCAGCAGCTTGGGGCAGGTTGGGAGCACTGAA. Its protein is CASSLGQVGSTE. The complete CDR3 sequence is CASSLGQVGSTEAFF.

On this clone itself: The read ends 3 residues early relative to the CDR3; the germline J gene fills the gap. The V and J genes are TRBV5-4 and TRBJ2-1, with 7 bases that match TRBD1. Per the germline V gene, CDR1 is SGHNT and CDR2 is YYREEE (reference sequence). Germline trimming cut 0 bases from V and 6 bases from J; bases unmatched to any gene: 9. The CDR3 runs 16 residues. Incomplete CDR3 DNA: TGTGCCAGCAGCTTGGGTTTGAGACAGGGAAGCAATGAG. Residues: CASSLGLRQGSNE. Given in full, the CDR3 is CASSLGLRQGSNEQFF.